This is a list of T cell receptor beta chains from one sample in a study of radiotherapy plus CTLA-4 blockade in lung cancer. Assay used: immunoSEQ multiplex PCR; TCRdb lists only in-frame clones, some missing. The sample lists around 40,000 clones; 75% were seen once. The specimen was peripheral blood, collected from a patient treated with radiotherapy plus ipilimumab. Receptor source: a human donor with non-small cell lung cancer who had stable disease on radiotherapy plus ipilimumab. Both conserved end residues are trimmed from each CDR3. A D gene is named only where the DNA matches it firmly.

TRBJ1-1 TRBV6-1 TRBD1 ASRLSTGANTEAF
TRBJ1-2 TRBV19 TRBD1 ASSIPRPTGGHGYT
TRBJ2-7 TRBV10-3 TRBD1 AISDPGTGAYEQY
TRBJ1-2 TRBV27 TRBD1 ASSWRTGGADGYT
TRBJ2-2 TRBV5-6 TRBD1 ASSPTGSRSTGELF
TRBJ1-1 TRBV10-3 - AISGAEFTEAF
TRBJ1-2 TRBV9 - ASSTTGYYGYT
TRBJ1-2 TRBV11-1 - ASSFTNYGYT
TRBJ2-7 TRBV2 TRBD1 ASSPGQGLYEQY
TRBJ1-2 TRBV2 TRBD1 ASRRGQNYGYT
TRBJ2-3 TRBV6-1 TRBD2 ASSELAGGWGDTQY
TRBJ1-2 TRBV7-9 TRBD1 ASTPGQGYYGYT
TRBJ2-7 TRBV2 - ASSESASEQY
TRBJ2-2 TRBV5-8 TRBD1 ASSLAYRGDDTGELF
TRBJ2-1 TRBV6-6 - ASSYSVGVHEQF
TRBJ2-7 TRBV6-1 TRBD1 ASSEGTGAYEQY
TRBJ1-2 TRBV9 - ASSVVHDSNYGYT
TRBJ2-1 TRBV4-1 - ASSQVDLGWPRGEQF
TRBJ2-3 TRBV5-1 - ASSLALTSTDTQY
TRBJ2-5 TRBV5-1 - ASSLTGFETQY
TRBJ1-2 TRBV5-1 TRBD1 ASSLRGQSYGYT
TRBJ2-3 TRBV19 - ASSNRPSTDTQY
TRBJ1-2 TRBV6-1 - ASSEVNIADYGYT
TRBJ2-7 TRBV9 - ASSKTSGLGGHEQY
TRBJ1-1 TRBV25-1 - ASSGPQGNTEAF
TRBJ1-1 TRBV5-1 - ASSLSRVLNTEAF
TRBJ2-2 TRBV15 - ATKRIAGELF
TRBJ1-1 TRBV30 - AWKGATEAF
TRBJ2-1 TRBV7-9 TRBD2 ASSSSGGAANEQF
TRBJ1-2 TRBV28 TRBD1 ASSSPVTGGVKGYT
TRBJ1-2 TRBV18 TRBD1 ASSPDREYGYT
TRBJ2-2 TRBV2 - ASSEVWGVTGELF
TRBJ2-3 TRBV2 TRBD2 ASSLAGASTDTQY
TRBJ1-4 TRBV11-3 TRBD1 ASSPPPGQSDYEKLF
TRBJ1-2 TRBV15 - ATSRDLGKGGGGYT
TRBJ1-1 TRBV11-1 - ASSLGEWLTDTEAF
TRBJ1-5 TRBV5-6 TRBD1 ASSLGQGVSQPQH
TRBJ2-1 TRBV10-2 - ASRAAGSYNEQF
TRBJ2-5 TRBV29-1 TRBD2 SVVGTGGETQY